This T cell receptor (beta chain) was observed in a study of regulatory T cells in long-lasting Graves disease. On the study more broadly: Those with persistent Graves' disease had received antithyroid drugs for over 5 years with positive TSH receptor antibodies.

For TCR beta, libraries came from iRepertoire HTBI primers and Arm-PCR of CDR3 regions. MiXCR, run by TCRdb on the multiplex PCR reads, gives a single entry per CDR3 protein. In the table there are around 460,000 distinct CDR3 sequences, about a fifth of which are singletons. V was shortened by 5 bases and J by 0 bases, with 8 bases between the two germline ends. Germline values: CDR1 SGHTA, CDR2 FQGTGA. The CDR3 has 13 residues. Specified time point: persistent/refractory GD, antithyroid drugs over 5 years with positive TRAb. There was RNA extracted from PBMCs, and the TCR library was made from it. Patients with Graves' disease were diagnosed by American Thyroid Association guidelines. Many counts were recorded for this clonotype.

This sequence originates from a female donor with Graves disease. V gene TRBV7-3 combines with J gene TRBJ2-7; no clear D gene. The material was peripheral blood mononuclear cells (PBMCs), obtained when the disease was refractory, from a patient treated with antithyroid drugs. The CDR3: CASSASHSYEQYF. The CDR3, as DNA: TGTGCCAGCAGCGCCTCACACTCCTACGAGCAGTACTTC.